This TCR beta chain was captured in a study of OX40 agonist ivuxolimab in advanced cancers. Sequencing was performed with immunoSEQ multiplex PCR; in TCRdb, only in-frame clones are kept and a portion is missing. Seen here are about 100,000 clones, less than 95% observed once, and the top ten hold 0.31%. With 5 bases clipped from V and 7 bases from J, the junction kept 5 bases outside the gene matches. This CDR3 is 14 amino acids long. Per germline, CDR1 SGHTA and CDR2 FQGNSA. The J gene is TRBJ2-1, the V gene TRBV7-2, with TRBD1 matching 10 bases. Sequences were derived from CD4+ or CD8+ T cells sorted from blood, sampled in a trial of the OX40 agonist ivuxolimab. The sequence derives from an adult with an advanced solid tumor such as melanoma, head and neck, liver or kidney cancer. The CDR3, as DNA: TGTGCCAGCAGCCGGGACAGGGGTCTGAATGAGCAGTTCTTC. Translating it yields CASSRDRGLNEQFF.